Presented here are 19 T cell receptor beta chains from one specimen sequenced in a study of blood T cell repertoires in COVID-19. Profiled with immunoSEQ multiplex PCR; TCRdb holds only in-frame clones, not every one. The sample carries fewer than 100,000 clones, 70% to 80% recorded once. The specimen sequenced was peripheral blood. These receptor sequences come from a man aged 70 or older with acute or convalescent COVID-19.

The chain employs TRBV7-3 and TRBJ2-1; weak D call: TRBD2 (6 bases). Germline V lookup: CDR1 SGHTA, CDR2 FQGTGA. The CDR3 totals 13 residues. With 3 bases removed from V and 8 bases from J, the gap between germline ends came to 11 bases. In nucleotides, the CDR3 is TGTGCCAGCAGCTTGGGGGGAGATTATGAGCAGTTCTTC. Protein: CASSLGGDYEQFF.

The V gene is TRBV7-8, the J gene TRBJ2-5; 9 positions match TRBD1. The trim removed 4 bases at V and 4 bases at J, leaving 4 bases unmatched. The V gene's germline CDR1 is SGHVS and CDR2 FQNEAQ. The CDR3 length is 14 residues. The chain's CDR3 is CASSSGTGRETQYF. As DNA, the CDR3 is TGTGCCAGCAGCTCCGGGACAGGGAGAGAGACCCAGTACTTC.

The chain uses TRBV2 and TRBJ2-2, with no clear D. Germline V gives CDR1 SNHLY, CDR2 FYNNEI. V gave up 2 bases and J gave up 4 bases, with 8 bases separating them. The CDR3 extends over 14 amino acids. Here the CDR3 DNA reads TGTGCCAGCAGTGAAATGGCCATCACCGGGGAGCTGTTTTTT. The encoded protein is CASSEMAITGELFF.

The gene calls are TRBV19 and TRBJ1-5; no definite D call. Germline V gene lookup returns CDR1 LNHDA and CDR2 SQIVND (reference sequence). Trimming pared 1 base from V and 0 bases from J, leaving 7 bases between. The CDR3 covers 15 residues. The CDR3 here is CASSIGKRSNQPQHF. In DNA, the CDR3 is TGTGCCAGTAGTATAGGGAAGCGTAGCAATCAGCCCCAGCATTTT.

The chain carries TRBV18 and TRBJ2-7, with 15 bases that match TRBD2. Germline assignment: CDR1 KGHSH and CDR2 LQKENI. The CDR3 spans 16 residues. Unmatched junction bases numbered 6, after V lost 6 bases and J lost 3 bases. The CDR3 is CASSTGLAGGGYEQYF. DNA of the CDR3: TGTGCCAGCTCTACGGGACTAGCGGGAGGTGGCTACGAGCAGTACTTC.

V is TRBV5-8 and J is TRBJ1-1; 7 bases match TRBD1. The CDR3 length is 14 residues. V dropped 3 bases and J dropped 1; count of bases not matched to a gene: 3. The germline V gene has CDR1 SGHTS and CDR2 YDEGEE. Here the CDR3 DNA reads TGTGCCAGCAGCTCGGGACAGCCGAACACTGAAGCTTTCTTT. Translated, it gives CASSSGQPNTEAFF. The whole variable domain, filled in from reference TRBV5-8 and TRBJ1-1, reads EAGVTQSPTHLIKTRGQQATLRCSPISGHTSVYWYQQALGLGLQFLLWYDEGEERNRGNFPPRFSGRQFPNYSSELNVNALELEDSALYLCASSSGQPNTEAFFGQGTRLTVV.

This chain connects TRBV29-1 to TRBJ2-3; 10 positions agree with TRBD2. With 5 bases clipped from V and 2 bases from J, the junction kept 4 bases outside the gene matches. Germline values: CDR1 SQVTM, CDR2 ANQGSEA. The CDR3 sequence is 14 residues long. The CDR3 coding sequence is TGCAGCGTTCCACTAGCGGGGCACACAGATACGCAGTATTTT. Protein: CSVPLAGHTDTQYF.

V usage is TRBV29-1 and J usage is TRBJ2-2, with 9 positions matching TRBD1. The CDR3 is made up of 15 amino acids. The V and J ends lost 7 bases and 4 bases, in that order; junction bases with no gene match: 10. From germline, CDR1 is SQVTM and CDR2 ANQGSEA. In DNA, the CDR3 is TGCAGCGGCCTACAGGGGGCGGGGATCACCGGGGAGCTGTTTTTT. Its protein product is CSGLQGAGITGELFF.

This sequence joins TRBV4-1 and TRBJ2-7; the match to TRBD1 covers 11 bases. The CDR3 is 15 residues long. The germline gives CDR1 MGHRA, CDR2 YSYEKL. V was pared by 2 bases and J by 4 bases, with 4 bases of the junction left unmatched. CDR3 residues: CASSQSGQGEYEQYF. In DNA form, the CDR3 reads TGCGCCAGCAGCCAATCGGGACAGGGGGAGTACGAGCAGTACTTC.

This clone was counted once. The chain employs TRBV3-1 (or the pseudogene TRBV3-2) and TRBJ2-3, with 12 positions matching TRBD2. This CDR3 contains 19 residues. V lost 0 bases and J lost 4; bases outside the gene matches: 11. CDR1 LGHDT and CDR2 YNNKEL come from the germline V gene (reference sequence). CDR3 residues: CASSQDAPSGRAGPDTQYF. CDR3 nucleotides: TGTGCCAGCAGCCAAGATGCGCCTAGCGGGAGGGCCGGTCCAGATACGCAGTATTTT.

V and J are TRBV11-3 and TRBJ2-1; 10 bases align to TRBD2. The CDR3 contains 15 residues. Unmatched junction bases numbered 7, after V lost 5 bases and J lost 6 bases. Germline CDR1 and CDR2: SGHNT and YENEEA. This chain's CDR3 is CASSTLAGSGNEQFF. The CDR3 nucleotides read TGTGCCAGCAGCACACTAGCGGGATCGGGCAATGAGCAGTTCTTC.

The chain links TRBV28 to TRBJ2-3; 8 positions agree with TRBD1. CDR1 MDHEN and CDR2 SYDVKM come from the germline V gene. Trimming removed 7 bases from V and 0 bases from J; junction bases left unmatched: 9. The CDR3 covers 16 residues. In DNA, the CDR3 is TGTGCCAGCACCACCTTTGGGACAGGTAGCACAGATACGCAGTATTTT. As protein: CASTTFGTGSTDTQYF. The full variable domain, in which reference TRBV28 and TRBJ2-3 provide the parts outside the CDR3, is DVKVTQSSRYLVKRTGEKVFLECVQDMDHENMFWYRQDPGLGLRLIYFSYDVKMKEKGDIPEGYSVSREKKERFSLILESASTNQTSMYLCASTTFGTGSTDTQYFGPGTRLTVL.

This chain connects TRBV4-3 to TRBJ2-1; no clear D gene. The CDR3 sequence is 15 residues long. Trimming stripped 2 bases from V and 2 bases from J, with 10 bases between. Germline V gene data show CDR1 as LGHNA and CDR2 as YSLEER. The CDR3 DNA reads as TGCGCCAGCAGCCAATTGGGCAGGACCTACAATGAGCAGTTCTTC. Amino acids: CASSQLGRTYNEQFF.

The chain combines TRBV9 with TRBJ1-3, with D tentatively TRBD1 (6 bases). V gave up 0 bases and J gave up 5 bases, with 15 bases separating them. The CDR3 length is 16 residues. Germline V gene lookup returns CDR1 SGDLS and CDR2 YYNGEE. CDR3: CASSVETGRYRNTIYF. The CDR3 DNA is TGTGCCAGCAGCGTAGAAACAGGGCGATATAGAAACACCATATATTTT. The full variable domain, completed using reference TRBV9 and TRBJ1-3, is DSGVTQTPKHLITATGQRVTLRCSPRSGDLSVYWYQQSLDQGLQFLIQYYNGEERAKGNILERFSAQQFPDLHSELNLSSLELGDSALYFCASSVETGRYRNTIYFGEGSWLTVV.

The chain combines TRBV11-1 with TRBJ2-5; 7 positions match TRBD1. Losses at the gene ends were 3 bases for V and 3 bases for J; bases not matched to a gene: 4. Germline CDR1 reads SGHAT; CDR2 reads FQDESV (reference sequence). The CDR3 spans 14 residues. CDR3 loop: CASSLTGTEETQYF. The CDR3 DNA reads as TGTGCCAGCAGCTTGACAGGGACCGAAGAGACCCAGTACTTC. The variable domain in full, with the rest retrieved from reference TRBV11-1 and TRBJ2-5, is EAEVAQSPRYKITEKSQAVAFWCDPISGHATLYWYRQILGQGPELLVQFQDESVVDDSQLPKDRFSAERLKGVDSTLKIQPAELGDSAMYLCASSLTGTEETQYFGPGTRLLVL.

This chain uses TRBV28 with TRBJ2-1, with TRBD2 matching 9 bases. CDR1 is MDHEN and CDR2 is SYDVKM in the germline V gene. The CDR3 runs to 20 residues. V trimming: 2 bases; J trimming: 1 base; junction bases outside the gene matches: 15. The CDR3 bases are TGTGCCAGCAGTTTACCCGGGACGGGACGGACTAGCGCATCCTACAATGAGCAGTTCTTC. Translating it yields CASSLPGTGRTSASYNEQFF.

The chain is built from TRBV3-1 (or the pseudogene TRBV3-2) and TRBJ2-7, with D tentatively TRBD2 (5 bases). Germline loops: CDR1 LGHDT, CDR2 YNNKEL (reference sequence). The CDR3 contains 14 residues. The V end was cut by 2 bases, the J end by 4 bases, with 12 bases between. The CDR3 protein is CASSQRLADYEQYF. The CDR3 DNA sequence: TGTGCCAGCAGCCAACGGCTAGCCGATTACGAGCAGTACTTC.

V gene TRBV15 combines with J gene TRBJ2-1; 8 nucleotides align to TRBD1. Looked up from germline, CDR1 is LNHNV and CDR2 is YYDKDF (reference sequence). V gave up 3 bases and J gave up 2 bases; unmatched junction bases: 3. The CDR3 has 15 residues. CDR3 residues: CATSSDRGTYNEQFF. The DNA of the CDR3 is TGTGCCACCAGCAGCGACAGGGGAACCTACAATGAGCAGTTCTTC.

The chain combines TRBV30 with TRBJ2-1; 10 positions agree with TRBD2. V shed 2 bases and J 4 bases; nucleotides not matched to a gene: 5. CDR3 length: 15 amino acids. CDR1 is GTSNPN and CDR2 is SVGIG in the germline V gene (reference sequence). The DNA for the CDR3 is TGTGCCTGGAGTCGCTCTAGCGGGAGATACAATGAGCAGTTCTTC. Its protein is CAWSRSSGRYNEQFF.